This T cell receptor (beta chain) was found in a study of T cell changes during pregnancy in multiple sclerosis. Of note for this clone: Mismatch with germline at one junction end may stem from a read error.

CDR1 MNHEY and CDR2 SMNVEV come from the germline V gene (reference sequence). There are 16 residues in the CDR3. Profiling relied on immunoSEQ multiplex PCR, and the TCRdb table lists in-frame clones only, not all of them. The table has around 80,000 clones, nearly 95% seen once. This receptor was obtained from a female donor with multiple sclerosis, enrolled in a pregnancy study. V and J are TRBV27 and TRBJ2-1, with TRBD2 matching over 15 bases. The sequenced sample was peripheral blood, obtained in the second trimester of pregnancy. The CDR3 DNA sequence: TGTGCCAGCAGTCTATCCGGGACTAGCGGGAGGATTGAGCAGTTCTTC. Translating it yields CASSLSGTSGRIEQFF.